These 16 T cell receptor beta chains came from one sample sequenced in a study of T cell responses to AZD1222 COVID-19 vaccine. Generated by immunoSEQ multiplex PCR, the TCRdb table keeps only in-frame clones and is missing some. Of about 100,000 clones detected, roughly 90% appear once; the ten largest clones hold about 7%. The source material was peripheral blood, sampled on day 0 of AZD1222 vaccination. Receptors originate from an adult in good health.

This clone has only one observation. This chain connects TRBV25-1 to TRBJ1-6; D possibly corresponds to TRBD1 (6 bases). Looked up from germline, CDR1 is MGHDK and CDR2 is SYGVNS. The germline V and J ends were trimmed by 4 bases and 6 bases, with 10 bases remaining between them. The CDR3 runs 14 residues. The CDR3 protein is CASSVGAFNSPLHF. In nucleotides, the CDR3 is TGTGCCAGCAGTGTGGGGGCCTTTAATTCACCCCTCCACTTT. Looking up the rest from reference TRBV25-1 and TRBJ1-6 gives the full variable domain: EADIYQTPRYLVIGTGKKITLECSQTMGHDKMYWYQQDPGMELHLIHYSYGVNSTEKGDLSSESTVSRIRTEHFPLTLESARPSHTSQYLCASSVGAFNSPLHFGNGTRLTVT.

The V and J genes are TRBV7-9 and TRBJ2-3; TRBD2 agrees at 7 bases. Germline V gene sequence: CDR1 SEHNR, CDR2 FQNEAQ (reference sequence). The CDR3 loop spans 15 amino acids. Trimming at V came to 6 bases and at J to 0 bases, leaving 6 bases not matched to a gene. Here the CDR3 reads CASRAAGESTDTQYF. In DNA form, the CDR3 reads TGTGCCAGCAGGGCCGCGGGAGAGAGCACAGATACGCAGTATTTT.

This chain connects TRBV12-5 to TRBJ1-3; D remains ambiguous. The V gene lost 5 bases and the J gene lost 0 bases, with 11 bases spanning the gap. Per the germline V gene, CDR1 is LGHNT and CDR2 is FRNRAP. The CDR3 has 15 amino acids. CDR3 sequence: CASGPLMSSGNTIYF. The CDR3 DNA reads as TGTGCTAGTGGTCCTCTGATGAGCTCTGGAAACACCATATATTTT.

The V gene is TRBV28, the J gene TRBJ2-3; D not certain. The V and J ends lost 3 bases and 3 bases respectively, with 16 bases between them. The CDR3 covers 16 residues. Germline-derived CDR1 and CDR2 are MDHEN and SYDVKM. The CDR3 here is CASSFVGPQGTDTQYF. The CDR3 nucleotides are TGTGCCAGCAGTTTTGTAGGACCCCAAGGGACAGATACGCAGTATTTT. The full variable domain, completed using reference TRBV28 and TRBJ2-3, is DVKVTQSSRYLVKRTGEKVFLECVQDMDHENMFWYRQDPGLGLRLIYFSYDVKMKEKGDIPEGYSVSREKKERFSLILESASTNQTSMYLCASSFVGPQGTDTQYFGPGTRLTVL.

The chain combines TRBV18 with TRBJ2-2; 8 nucleotides agree with TRBD1. The CDR3 length is 16 residues. V lost 6 bases, J lost 5 bases, and 11 bases stayed unmatched. Germline V CDR1 and CDR2: KGHSH, LQKENI. The CDR3 protein is CASSKDRQGATGELFF. In nucleotides, the CDR3 is TGTGCCAGCTCCAAGGATCGGCAGGGGGCTACCGGGGAGCTGTTTTTT.

The rearrangement links TRBV25-1 to TRBJ2-6, with D maybe TRBD2 (6 bases). Trimming took off 2 bases at V and 0 bases at J, with 8 bases between the two ends. The CDR3 totals 16 residues. Germline lookup yields CDR1 MGHDK and CDR2 SYGVNS. The CDR3 reads CASSEVGGSGANVLTF. The CDR3 nucleotides read TGTGCCAGCAGTGAAGTGGGGGGCTCTGGGGCCAACGTCCTGACTTTC.

This clone was counted once. This chain joins TRBV4-1 and TRBJ1-3, with D possibly TRBD1 on 5 matching bases. The V gene's germline CDR1 is MGHRA and CDR2 YSYEKL. CDR3 length: 15 residues. With 5 bases removed from V and 6 bases from J, the gap between germline ends came to 17 bases. This chain's CDR3 is CASSAEGQTPNTIYF. The CDR3 DNA sequence: TGCGCCAGCAGCGCCGAGGGGCAGACTCCAAACACCATATATTTT.

The chain carries TRBV27 and TRBJ2-3; 9 bases agree with TRBD1. CDR1 is MNHEY, CDR2 SMNVEV, per germline (reference sequence). V trimming: 4 bases; J trimming: 2 bases; junction bases outside the gene matches: 10. There are 17 residues in the CDR3. The CDR3 DNA sequence: TGTGCCAGCAGTTCATGGACCGGGACAGGGTACACAGATACGCAGTATTTT. This gives the protein CASSSWTGTGYTDTQYF.

V and J are TRBV7-3 and TRBJ2-2, with TRBD2 as a possible D gene (6 bases). CDR3 size: 15 residues. V was pared by 1 base and J by 1 base, with 7 bases between. CDR1 and CDR2 (germline): SGHTA, FQGTGA. Here the CDR3 DNA reads TGTGCCAGCAGCTTAAAAGCGGGGAACACCGGGGAGCTGTTTTTT. As protein: CASSLKAGNTGELFF.

The chain combines TRBV3-1 (or the pseudogene TRBV3-2) with TRBJ2-7; D gene uncertain. CDR1 LGHDT and CDR2 YNNKEL come from the germline V gene (reference sequence). V lost 2 bases and J lost 6, with 11 bases in between. The CDR3 length is 13 residues. The CDR3 is CASSQRTRLEQYF. The DNA of the CDR3 is TGTGCCAGCAGCCAAAGGACCAGGCTCGAGCAGTACTTC.

V usage is TRBV5-4 and J usage is TRBJ2-7, with TRBD1 as a possible D gene (5 bases). V was cut by 0 bases and J by 1 base, with 11 bases left in between. The germline CDR1 and CDR2 sequences are SGHNT and YYREEE (reference sequence). The CDR3 length is 15 residues. The CDR3 DNA reads TGTGCCAGCAGCTTGGCACAGGCAAGTTCCTACGAGCAGTACTTC. It specifies CASSLAQASSYEQYF.

CDR3 sequence reads: CASSLDSNYGYTF. The CDR3 nucleotides read TGTGCCAGCAGCTTGGACAGTAACTATGGCTACACCTTC. The J gene is TRBJ1-2, the V gene TRBV3-1 (or the pseudogene TRBV3-2); tentative D call: TRBD1 (6 bases). This CDR3 has 13 residues. CDR1 is LGHDT, CDR2 YNNKEL, per germline (reference sequence). Trimming cost V 5 bases and J 1 base, with 8 bases left between them.

The chain recombines TRBV18 with TRBJ2-7, with D possibly being TRBD2 (6 bases). Per germline, CDR1 KGHSH and CDR2 LQKENI. This CDR3 has 14 amino acids. With 3 bases removed from V and 5 bases from J, the gap between germline ends came to 14 bases. CDR3 in DNA: TGTGCCAGCTCACCCGGGGGTTCGGTGAACGAGCAGTACTTC. This codes for CASSPGGSVNEQYF.

A few counts support this clone. The chain is built from TRBV21-1 and TRBJ2-2; the table's D call of TRBD1 was not tested on the DNA. TRBV21-1 constitutes a pseudogene. This CDR3 region has 17 residues. For the CDR3, the DNA is TGTGCCAGCAGCAATTGGGACAGAAATTGGATTACCGGGGAGCTGTTTTTT. Translation: CASSNWDRNWITGELFF.

This clone has more than one count but fewer than ten. The gene calls are TRBV28 and TRBJ1-1, with D hard to call. This CDR3 contains 17 residues. CDR1 is MDHEN and CDR2 is SYDVKM in the germline V gene. The V and J ends lost 6 bases and 1 base respectively, with 21 bases between them. DNA for the CDR3: TGTGCCAGCAGCGATACCGGGAACTCACCGTCGAACACTGAAGCTTTCTTT. Translated, it gives CASSDTGNSPSNTEAFF.

This clone showed up just once. The chain recombines TRBV28 with TRBJ1-5; D uncertain. Trimming cost V 3 bases and J 6 bases, with 9 bases left between them. CDR3 size: 13 residues. Looked up from germline, CDR1 is MDHEN and CDR2 is SYDVKM. CDR3 in amino acids: CASSFGGVQPQHF. The DNA of the CDR3 is TGTGCCAGCAGTTTCGGTGGGGTTCAGCCCCAGCATTTT.